The 24 T cell receptor beta chains presented below share a single source sample, sequenced in a study of technical replicates of blood from a few donors. The protocol was immunoSEQ multiplex PCR, while the TCRdb copy is restricted to in-frame clones and leaves out a portion. Counted here are 68,000 or so clones, about nine tenths occurring once; the ten biggest clones make up 4.7%. Sequencing used PBMCs. The receptors stem from a human donor in good health. Some clones in this sample may be carry-over from other donors' samples.

The rearrangement joins TRBV7-3 to TRBJ1-1; D is perhaps TRBD1 (6 bases). V dropped 4 bases and J dropped 6 bases, with 12 bases sitting between them. Germline loops: CDR1 SGHTA, CDR2 FQGTGA. The CDR3 is 13 residues long. CDR3 bases: TGTGCCAGCAGCTGGGGACAAACTGCTGAAGCTTTCTTT. Translating gives CASSWGQTAEAFF.

This chain uses TRBV9 with TRBJ1-3; D unresolved. This CDR3 has 14 amino acids. The V gene's germline CDR1 is SGDLS and CDR2 YYNGEE. V was pared by 3 bases and J by 0 bases, with 7 bases between. CDR3 protein: CASSASGSGNTIYF. The CDR3 coding sequence is TGTGCCAGCAGCGCATCAGGCTCTGGAAACACCATATATTTT.

V gene TRBV13 combines with J gene TRBJ1-1; D is unresolved. Trimming took off 5 bases at V and 4 bases at J, with 11 bases between the two ends. The CDR3 runs to 13 residues. CDR1 and CDR2 (germline): PRHDT, FYEKMQ (reference sequence). CDR3 in DNA: TGTGCCAGCAGCACCACAGAGGGCACTGAAGCTTTCTTT. This gives the protein CASSTTEGTEAFF. Combining the CDR3 with reference TRBV13 and TRBJ1-1 gives the whole variable domain AAGVIQSPRHLIKEKRETATLKCYPIPRHDTVYWYQQGPGQDPQFLISFYEKMQSDKGSIPDRFSAQQFSDYHSELNMSSLELGDSALYFCASSTTEGTEAFFGQGTRLTVV.

The chain couples TRBV29-1 to TRBJ1-1; D unclear. The CDR3 length is 13 residues. Trimming stripped 7 bases from V and 1 base from J, with 13 bases between. Germline lookup yields CDR1 SQVTM and CDR2 ANQGSEA. CDR3 region: CSADGGPNTEAFF. CDR3 in DNA: TGCAGCGCCGATGGAGGCCCGAACACTGAAGCTTTCTTT.

The chain carries TRBV2 and TRBJ1-5; no firm D call. Germline V CDR1 and CDR2: SNHLY, FYNNEI. The germline V and J ends were trimmed by 0 bases and 6 bases, with 9 bases remaining between them. The CDR3 extends over 14 amino acids. The CDR3 region is CASSEAGVGQPQHF. The CDR3 nucleotides are TGTGCCAGCAGTGAAGCCGGGGTGGGTCAGCCCCAGCATTTT.

The DNA for the CDR3 is TGTGCCAGCAGTTCAGGGGGGTCAAGCTATGGCTACACCTTC. It encodes CASSSGGSSYGYTF. J is TRBJ1-2 and V is TRBV6-5, with TRBD1 matching 7 bases. The CDR3 totals 14 residues. CDR1 and CDR2 (germline): MNHEY, SVGAGI. V lost 4 bases to trimming and J lost 4 bases; unmatched junction nucleotides: 6.

The rearrangement links TRBV5-8 to TRBJ2-5; 14 bases align to TRBD2. The CDR3 has 16 residues. Germline CDR1 reads SGHTS; CDR2 reads YDEGEE. Trimming cost V 3 bases and J 5 bases; bases outside gene matches: 6. The CDR3 bases are TGTGCCAGCAGCTCGGGACTAGCGGGAGATCTCGAGACCCAGTACTTC. It yields the protein CASSSGLAGDLETQYF.

The J gene is TRBJ2-3, the V gene TRBV7-8, with 8 bases matching TRBD2. The CDR3 runs 15 residues. Germline V gene lookup returns CDR1 SGHVS and CDR2 FQNEAQ. V lost 5 bases and J lost 4; bases outside the gene matches: 8. The CDR3 sequence is CASSPRTSPSDTQYF. Written as DNA, the CDR3 is TGTGCCAGCAGCCCCCGGACTAGCCCGTCAGATACGCAGTATTTT.

The rearrangement links TRBV19 to TRBJ1-2; perhaps TRBD1 as D (6 bases). CDR3 length: 13 residues. From germline, CDR1 is LNHDA and CDR2 SQIVND (reference sequence). V shed 5 bases and J shed 4 bases, with 11 bases lying between them. The CDR3, as DNA: TGTGCCAGTAGTGACAGGCCTCGCTATGGCTACACCTTC. It encodes CASSDRPRYGYTF.

In DNA, the CDR3 is TGCGCCAGCAGTGACAGGAGGAGATCTGGAAACACCATATATTTT. It specifies CASSDRRRSGNTIYF. This chain joins TRBV10-2 and TRBJ1-3; D is ambiguous. This CDR3 spans 15 amino acids. Trimming removed 3 bases at V and 1 base at J, with 10 bases between. Germline V gene lookup returns CDR1 WSHSY and CDR2 SAAADI.

The chain has TRBV9 and TRBJ1-2; TRBD1 agrees at 7 bases. V dropped 4 bases and J dropped 4; count of bases not matched to a gene: 7. Germline V gives CDR1 SGDLS, CDR2 YYNGEE. CDR3 length: 14 residues. CDR3 sequence reads: CASSLADRAYGYTF. The CDR3 DNA follows: TGTGCCAGCAGCCTAGCCGACAGGGCCTATGGCTACACCTTC.

This chain joins TRBV6-6 and TRBJ2-1; TRBD2 is a possible D gene (5 bases). V lost 8 bases and J lost 1, with 12 bases in between. CDR1 and CDR2 (germline): MNHNY, SVGAGI (reference sequence). The CDR3 runs 14 residues. CDR3 coding DNA: TGTGCCAGCCACCTAAGCGGATCCTACAATGAGCAGTTCTTC. Residues: CASHLSGSYNEQFF.

The J gene is TRBJ2-1, the V gene TRBV18; possibly TRBD1 for D (6 bases). This CDR3 is 13 amino acids long. From germline, CDR1 is KGHSH and CDR2 LQKENI. The V end was cut by 6 bases, the J end by 10 bases, with 16 bases between. The CDR3 spells CASSIIQGDEQFF. In DNA, the CDR3 is TGTGCCAGCTCTATTATACAGGGTGACGAGCAGTTCTTC.

J is TRBJ2-7 and V is TRBV11-3, with a weak D call TRBD2 (6 bases). The CDR3 extends over 15 amino acids. Germline V gene sequence: CDR1 SGHNT, CDR2 YENEEA. The germline V and J ends were trimmed by 5 bases and 0 bases, with 14 bases remaining between them. The CDR3 here is CASSRDSSSSYEQYF. The CDR3, as DNA: TGTGCCAGCAGCCGGGACTCGTCGAGCTCCTACGAGCAGTACTTC.

The CDR3 loop reads CASSQDPGLMNTEAFF. In nucleotides, the CDR3 is TGCGCCAGCAGCCAAGACCCAGGGTTAATGAACACTGAAGCTTTCTTT. This chain links TRBV4-1 with TRBJ1-1; D is possibly TRBD1 (5 bases). Germline lookup yields CDR1 MGHRA and CDR2 YSYEKL. The ends were cut back, 0 bases at V and 0 bases at J, with 11 bases in the middle. This CDR3 has 16 residues.

The chain uses TRBV27 and TRBJ1-1; D call uncertain. Germline CDR1 is MNHEY and CDR2 is SMNVEV (reference sequence). The CDR3 runs 14 residues. V was trimmed by 4 bases and J by 4 bases, leaving 13 bases between them. The CDR3 sequence: CASSYGSPGTEAFF. In DNA, the CDR3 is TGTGCCAGCAGTTATGGGTCCCCGGGCACTGAAGCTTTCTTT.

This clone was seen just once. The rearrangement links TRBV14 to TRBJ2-7; 7 nucleotides align to TRBD1. V lost 8 bases and J lost 1; bases outside the gene matches: 5. CDR3 size: 13 residues. The V gene's germline CDR1 is SGHDN and CDR2 FVKESK. DNA of the CDR3: TGTGCCAGCGCCCGGGACAGTTCCTACGAGCAGTACTTC. It translates to CASARDSSYEQYF.

The table lists this clone with a few counts. The CDR3 nucleotides read TGTGCCAGCAGCACACCACAGGGTGGGACTGAAGCTTTCTTT. Protein sequence: CASSTPQGGTEAFF. The chain links TRBV7-9 to TRBJ1-1, with a weak D call TRBD1 (6 bases). Trimming stripped 5 bases from V and 5 bases from J, with 15 bases between. The germline gives CDR1 SEHNR, CDR2 FQNEAQ (reference sequence). The CDR3 is made up of 14 amino acids.

This chain connects TRBV10-3 to TRBJ2-5, with 13 bases fitting TRBD2. V lost 2 bases and J lost 3; bases outside the gene matches: 3. The CDR3 spans 16 residues. The V gene's germline CDR1 is ENHRY and CDR2 SYGVKD. CDR3 amino acids: CAISEPGLAGKETQYF. In DNA form, the CDR3 reads TGTGCCATCAGTGAGCCGGGACTAGCGGGAAAAGAGACCCAGTACTTC.

This clone was counted once. V gene TRBV7-3 combines with J gene TRBJ2-5; D perhaps matches TRBD2 (6 bases). CDR1 is SGHTA, CDR2 FQGTGA, per germline. This CDR3 contains 15 residues. The V end lost 4 bases, the J end lost 5 bases, and 17 bases lay between the germline ends. DNA for the CDR3: TGTGCCAGCAGCTACCTGGCGGGAAGAGGGGAGACCCAGTACTTC. Translation gives CASSYLAGRGETQYF.

V is TRBV4-2 and J is TRBJ1-4, with 10 bases lining up with TRBD1. Germline V gene lookup returns CDR1 LGHNA and CDR2 YNFKEQ. Trimming removed 3 bases from V and 4 bases from J; junction bases left unmatched: 11. This CDR3 has 18 residues. The CDR3 region is CASSHPGGQGLGNEKLFF. CDR3 DNA: TGTGCCAGCAGCCACCCAGGGGGACAGGGGTTGGGTAATGAAAAACTGTTTTTT.

The V call is TRBV7-6, the J call TRBJ1-6, with 7 bases that match TRBD1. V shed 1 base and J 3 bases; nucleotides not matched to a gene: 3. This CDR3 contains 16 residues. In germline, CDR1 is SGHVS, CDR2 FNYEAQ. The CDR3 reads CASSLEGAGYNSPLHF. Written as DNA, the CDR3 is TGTGCCAGCAGCTTAGAGGGGGCAGGCTATAATTCACCCCTCCACTTT.

The rearrangement joins TRBV7-6 to TRBJ2-2; TRBD2 aligns across 12 bases. The CDR3 length is 16 residues. Trimming took 4 bases from V and 7 from J; bases not matched to a gene: 7. Per the germline V gene, CDR1 is SGHVS and CDR2 is FNYEAQ. CDR3 in DNA: TGTGCCAGCAGCTCCCGACTAGCGGGAGATGTCGGGGAGCTGTTTTTT. This encodes CASSSRLAGDVGELFF.

This rearrangement joins TRBV15 to TRBJ1-4; 11 nucleotides line up with TRBD1. Trimming at V came to 0 bases and at J to 8 bases, leaving 2 bases not matched to a gene. The CDR3 contains 15 residues. Germline assignment: CDR1 LNHNV and CDR2 YYDKDF (reference sequence). The CDR3 bases are TGTGCCACCAGCAGAGACGGGACAGGGGGGGAAAAACTGTTTTTT. Encoded protein: CATSRDGTGGEKLFF.